The sequence of this TCR beta chain was determined in a study of T cells in Graves' hyperthyroidism and ophthalmopathy. Findings and caveats of the study: Ophthalmopathy was identified by the model a median about six months ahead of onset. Most thyroid clonotypes expanded above 0.001 were also detected in blood.

The CDR3 spans 13 residues. Germline V gives CDR1 SGHAT, CDR2 FQDESV (reference sequence). On this clonotype itself: The antigen remains unidentified. This may come from a read error, since a much larger clone is one base off.

In making diagnoses, clinical symptoms, serum thyroxine and TRAb, thyroid ultrasound and orbital computed tomography were all used. RNA transcripts served as the template for amplifying TCR beta CDR3 regions. RT-PCR in the first round (using the HTBI primer set) targeted the TCR CDR3. TCRdb re-analysed the multiplex PCR reads in MiXCR, keeping a single row per CDR3 protein. Counted here are more than 550,000 distinct CDR3 sequences, 45% occurring once; the ten biggest clones make up less than 9.5%. This sequence joins TRBV11-1 and TRBJ1-1, with D unresolved. The sample was peripheral blood or thyroid tissue (not recorded which). The sequence was obtained from an adult man with Graves' disease, either hyperthyroidism or ophthalmopathy (not recorded which). CDR3 sequence reads: CASSARMNTEALF. The DNA of the CDR3 is TGTGCCAGCAGCGCCCGCATGAACACTGAAGCTCTCTTT.